This T cell receptor (beta chain) appears in the sequencing data of a study of blood T cells in healthy people across ages. This clonotype was seen at least ten times. Donors gave around 9.3 milliliters of peripheral blood apiece. A second about 6 to 11 cycle PCR used barcoded and J-beta primers. From the 5' RACE reads, TCRdb called clonotypes with MiXCR, one entry per CDR3 protein. The table has 550,000 to 750,000 distinct CDR3 sequences, 20% to 25% seen once. V trimming: 3 bases; J trimming: 3 bases; junction bases outside the gene matches: 3. Germline V gene lookup returns CDR1 SGHTA and CDR2 FQGNSA. The CDR3 runs to 14 residues.

The receptor was derived from a man between 65 and 79 years old in good health. The sequencing input was blood. This rearrangement joins TRBV7-2 to TRBJ2-3, with 7 bases aligning to TRBD2. CDR3 in amino acids: CASSFGAGTDTQYF. CDR3 nucleotide sequence: TGTGCCAGCAGCTTTGGAGCGGGAACAGATACGCAGTATTTT. The variable domain in full, completed from reference TRBV7-2 and TRBJ2-3, reads GAGVSQSPSNKVTEKGKDVELRCDPISGHTALYWYRQSLGQGLEFLIYFQGNSAPDKSGLPSDRFSAERTGGSVSTLTIQRTQQEDSAVYLCASSFGAGTDTQYFGPGTRLTVL.